Following are 32 T cell receptor beta chains from one sample sequenced in a study of PD-1 blockade in classical Hodgkin lymphoma. Repertoires were generated with immunoSEQ multiplex PCR, while TCRdb's copy carries only in-frame clones and drops some. The sample includes 45,000 to 55,000 clones, around 85% of them seen just once. Relapses following autologous stem cell transplantation were seen in all patients, with brentuximab vedotin exposure varying. The specimen comprised peripheral blood mononuclear cells (PBMCs), sampled at baseline. Receptors were obtained from a human donor with classical Hodgkin lymphoma.

The rearrangement uses TRBV7-2 and TRBJ1-5, with TRBD1 matching 8 bases. V shed 5 bases, J shed 1 base, and the junction held 4 bases outside the gene matches. Germline V lookup: CDR1 SGHTA, CDR2 FQGNSA. This CDR3 spans 15 amino acids. CDR3 in amino acids: CASSMGQASNQPQHF. The CDR3 DNA follows: TGTGCCAGCAGCATGGGACAGGCCAGCAATCAGCCCCAGCATTTT. The whole variable domain, remainder taken from reference TRBV7-2 and TRBJ1-5, is GAGVSQSPSNKVTEKGKDVELRCDPISGHTALYWYRQSLGQGLEFLIYFQGNSAPDKSGLPSDRFSAERTGGSVSTLTIQRTQQEDSAVYLCASSMGQASNQPQHFGDGTRLSIL.

This sequence joins TRBV18 and TRBJ2-5; unclear D gene. This CDR3 comprises 13 residues. Trimming removed 3 bases from V and 3 bases from J, with 8 bases in between. Germline values: CDR1 KGHSH, CDR2 LQKENI. CDR3 nucleotide sequence: TGTGCCAGCTCACCCTCTAGTAAAGAGACCCAGTACTTC. Translated, it gives CASSPSSKETQYF.

The chain employs TRBV2 and TRBJ2-7; TRBD2 aligns across 11 bases. Germline V lookup: CDR1 SNHLY, CDR2 FYNNEI. Trimming at V came to 3 bases and at J to 10 bases, leaving 11 bases not matched to a gene. This CDR3 contains 15 residues. The CDR3 sequence is CASSEAGLAATRQYF. The CDR3 DNA sequence: TGTGCCAGCAGTGAGGCGGGACTAGCGGCCACAAGACAGTACTTC.

The V and J genes are TRBV6-5 and TRBJ2-7; no clear D. Trimming took off 5 bases at V and 5 bases at J, with 13 bases between the two ends. CDR3 size: 13 residues. Germline V gene sequence: CDR1 MNHEY, CDR2 SVGAGI. The CDR3 loop reads CASSELRSNEQYF. DNA of the CDR3: TGTGCCAGCAGTGAACTGAGAAGCAACGAGCAGTACTTC.

CDR3 coding DNA: TGTGCCAGCAGCTTTATGCAGGCTGGACATAGGCAAGAGACCCAGTACTTC. Translated: CASSFMQAGHRQETQYF. The chain employs TRBV7-2 and TRBJ2-5; D may be TRBD1 (5 bases). V lost 3 bases to trimming and J lost 2 bases, with 19 bases between them. Germline assignment: CDR1 SGHTA and CDR2 FQGNSA. CDR3 length: 17 residues.

This CDR3 reads CASSFRGGDTF. The CDR3 region has the DNA TGTGCCAGCAGCTTTCGCGGCGGGGACACCTTC. The chain couples TRBV5-6 to TRBJ1-2; no definite D call. From germline, CDR1 is SGHDT and CDR2 YYEEEE. V lost 2 bases to trimming and J lost 12 bases, with 11 bases between them. The CDR3 loop spans 11 amino acids.

The chain has TRBV6-1 and TRBJ1-3; D might be TRBD1 (5 bases). The V end was cut by 3 bases, the J end by 4 bases, with 16 bases between. There are 16 residues in the CDR3. Germline V gene lookup returns CDR1 MNHNS and CDR2 SASEGT. The CDR3 loop reads CASSDAGRVAGNTIYF. In DNA form, the CDR3 reads TGTGCCAGCAGTGATGCGGGACGCGTCGCGGGAAACACCATATATTTT.

This clone was observed a few times. This sequence joins TRBV6-1 and TRBJ2-2; 10 bases agree with TRBD1. The ends lost 3 bases at V and 4 bases at J; junction bases unmatched: 8. The germline V gene encodes CDR1 MNHNS and CDR2 SASEGT. The CDR3 contains 17 residues. CDR3 residues: CASSERRRTGGTGELFF. The DNA for the CDR3 is TGTGCCAGCAGTGAGCGGAGACGGACAGGGGGCACCGGGGAGCTGTTTTTT.

The chain joins TRBV6-5 to TRBJ2-7; D is uncertain. The V end was cut by 4 bases, the J end by 2 bases, with 9 bases between. The germline gives CDR1 MNHEY, CDR2 SVGAGI. The CDR3 has 13 amino acids. The CDR3 is CASSLAGPYEQYV. The CDR3 DNA sequence: TGTGCCAGCAGTTTGGCAGGACCCTACGAGCAGTACGTC.

This clone was recorded once. The chain carries TRBV5-4 and TRBJ2-1, with a possible D match to TRBD2 (6 bases). CDR3 length: 15 residues. The germline gives CDR1 SGHNT, CDR2 YYREEE (reference sequence). Trimming took 4 bases from V and 9 from J, leaving 20 bases between them. The CDR3 sequence: CASSPDGSGRFEQFF. The CDR3 coding sequence is TGTGCCAGCAGCCCGGACGGGAGCGGGCGCTTTGAGCAGTTCTTC.

This chain links TRBV19 with TRBJ2-1; possible D gene TRBD2, 6 bases. Looked up from germline, CDR1 is LNHDA and CDR2 is SQIVND (reference sequence). The CDR3 has 15 amino acids. V gave up 7 bases and J gave up 0 bases, with 13 bases separating them. The CDR3 loop is CASTRGRDSYNEQFF. Written as DNA, the CDR3 is TGTGCCAGTACCCGTGGGCGGGACTCCTACAATGAGCAGTTCTTC.

This chain joins TRBV9 and TRBJ2-5; perhaps D is TRBD1 or TRBD2 (6 bases each). Germline-derived CDR1 and CDR2 are SGDLS and YYNGEE. The V end lost 4 bases, the J end lost 5 bases, and 18 bases lay between the germline ends. The CDR3 sequence is 15 residues long. The CDR3 loop reads CASSHGALGGETQYF. The DNA for the CDR3 is TGTGCCAGCAGCCACGGGGCGCTGGGGGGCGAGACCCAGTACTTC.

J is TRBJ2-1 and V is TRBV9, with 10 bases lining up with TRBD2. CDR1 SGDLS and CDR2 YYNGEE come from the germline V gene. The V and J ends lost 5 bases and 8 bases, in that order; junction bases with no gene match: 10. The CDR3 is 15 residues long. CDR3 in DNA: TGTGCCAGCAGGTCCCAGCGGGAGGGCCAATATGAGCAGTTCTTC. As protein: CASRSQREGQYEQFF.

V usage is TRBV2 and J usage is TRBJ2-7; 7 positions match TRBD1. This CDR3 has 14 amino acids. J was trimmed by 3 bases and V by 7 bases; bases with no gene match: 9. Germline V gives CDR1 SNHLY, CDR2 FYNNEI. DNA of the CDR3: TGTGCCAGCATCCCAGGGGGTTGGGGCTACGAGCAGTACGTC. Encoded protein: CASIPGGWGYEQYV.

The chain is built from TRBV6-5 and TRBJ1-1, with D unclear. V dropped 2 bases and J dropped 3 bases, with 4 bases sitting between them. Germline V CDR1 and CDR2: MNHEY, SVGAGI. CDR3 length equals 12 residues. The CDR3 spells CASSYGHTEAFF. Written as DNA, the CDR3 is TGTGCCAGCAGTTACGGGCACACTGAAGCTTTCTTT.

The rearrangement uses TRBV5-1 and TRBJ1-2, with unresolved D. CDR1 and CDR2 (germline): SGHRS, YFSETQ. This CDR3 has 12 amino acids. The V end was cut by 4 bases, the J end by 1 base, with 5 bases between. The CDR3 DNA reads as TGCGCCAGCAGCCCCGGTAACTATGGCTACACCTTC. This translates into CASSPGNYGYTF.

The chain joins TRBV7-2 to TRBJ2-3; unclear D gene. The germline V gene encodes CDR1 SGHTA and CDR2 FQGNSA. V lost 6 bases, J lost 12 bases, and 16 bases lay in between. CDR3 length: 12 amino acids. The CDR3 DNA is TGTGCCAGCAGACCGACCGACTCTACTCAGTATTTT. As protein: CASRPTDSTQYF.

J is TRBJ1-2 and V is TRBV30, with 12 bases aligning to TRBD1. This CDR3 has 19 amino acids. Trimming removed 2 bases from V and 4 bases from J; junction bases left unmatched: 17. Germline V gene sequence: CDR1 GTSNPN, CDR2 SVGIG (reference sequence). The CDR3 loop is CAWSQWGQGADHAAYGYTF. The CDR3 DNA is TGTGCCTGGAGTCAGTGGGGACAGGGGGCAGATCACGCCGCCTATGGCTACACCTTC.

The V gene is TRBV5-4, the J gene TRBJ2-1, with TRBD2 matching over 12 bases. This CDR3 has 17 amino acids. After removal of 3 bases from V and 6 bases from J, the junction contained 10 bases not matched to a gene. Germline V gene data show CDR1 as SGHNT and CDR2 as YYREEE (reference sequence). CDR3 sequence (DNA): TGTGCCAGCAGCTCGGCTAGCGGGAGGGCCGGGCGCAATGAGCAGTTCTTC. Its protein is CASSSASGRAGRNEQFF.

This clone came up once. The V call is TRBV5-5, the J call TRBJ2-7; no firm D call. Germline V gene lookup returns CDR1 SGHKS and CDR2 YYEKEE (reference sequence). This CDR3 has 14 residues. V lost 2 bases and J lost 3, with 12 bases in between. CDR3 nucleotide sequence: TGTGCCAGCAGCTTCCCGATGTATAGCTACGAGCAGTACTTC. Protein sequence: CASSFPMYSYEQYF.

The gene calls are TRBV6-5 and TRBJ2-3, with 7 nucleotides matching TRBD1. The ends lost 6 bases at V and 0 bases at J; junction bases unmatched: 0. Germline V lookup: CDR1 MNHEY, CDR2 SVGAGI. CDR3 size: 13 residues. The CDR3 DNA sequence: TGTGCCAGCAGGGGACAGAGCACAGATACGCAGTATTTT. Protein product: CASRGQSTDTQYF.

This chain uses TRBV4-3 with TRBJ1-2; 8 positions agree with TRBD1. Germline V gene sequence: CDR1 LGHNA, CDR2 YSLEER. The junction had 10 bases not matched to a gene; V was cut back by 3 bases and J by 1 base. The CDR3 has 17 residues. The CDR3 DNA reads as TGCGCCAGCAGCCAGGGGACAGGAGTAGTCCGTAACTATGGCTACACCTTC. Residues: CASSQGTGVVRNYGYTF.

The V call is TRBV30, the J call TRBJ1-1; a possible D gene is TRBD1 (6 bases). The ends were cut back, 1 base at V and 5 bases at J, with 17 bases in the middle. The CDR3 runs 15 residues. Germline CDR1 GTSNPN, CDR2 SVGIG (reference sequence). CDR3 nucleotides: TGTGCCTGGAGTGGGACAGTAAACTGGGGGACTGAAGCTTTCTTT. This translates into CAWSGTVNWGTEAFF.

This clone has more than one count but fewer than ten. V gene TRBV7-3 combines with J gene TRBJ2-2, with D possibly TRBD2 on 5 matching bases. There are 17 residues in the CDR3. Trimming took off 0 bases at V and 6 bases at J, with 17 bases between the two ends. Germline-derived CDR1 and CDR2 are SGHTA and FQGTGA. CDR3 sequence (DNA): TGTGCCAGCAGCTTAACTCGAGGCCTAGCTGGCCCCGGGGAGCTGTTTTTT. Protein product: CASSLTRGLAGPGELFF.

The chain carries TRBV5-1 and TRBJ1-1; D call uncertain. The length of the CDR3 is 14 residues. Between the trimmed V and J ends, which lost 1 base and 6 bases, there was a span of 13 bases. Germline V gene data show CDR1 as SGHRS and CDR2 as YFSETQ. CDR3 loop: CASSLSDPGAEAFF. In nucleotides, the CDR3 is TGCGCCAGCAGCTTGTCAGACCCCGGGGCTGAAGCTTTCTTT.

A single count supports this clone. The chain has TRBV20-1 and TRBJ2-5, with D unresolved. The V gene's germline CDR1 is DFQATT and CDR2 SNEGSKA (reference sequence). This CDR3 is built from 11 residues. Trimming took off 3 bases at V and 1 base at J, with 3 bases between the two ends. The CDR3 is CSASPQETQYF. CDR3 in DNA: TGCAGTGCTAGCCCCCAAGAGACCCAGTACTTC.

The gene calls are TRBV14 and TRBJ1-3; no reliable D call. V lost 0 bases and J lost 2, with 14 bases in between. The germline CDR1 and CDR2 sequences are SGHDN and FVKESK. The CDR3 runs to 17 residues. The CDR3: CASSQDNRAWTGNTIYF. The CDR3 DNA is TGTGCCAGCAGCCAAGATAATCGGGCCTGGACTGGAAACACCATATATTTT.

The rearrangement joins TRBV9 to TRBJ2-1; 9 positions agree with TRBD1. Germline assignment: CDR1 SGDLS and CDR2 YYNGEE. CDR3 length: 15 amino acids. V gave up 0 bases and J gave up 6 bases; unmatched junction bases: 4. CDR3 region: CASSVEGQGGNEQFF. CDR3 nucleotides: TGTGCCAGCAGCGTAGAGGGACAGGGCGGCAATGAGCAGTTCTTC.

The chain joins TRBV18 to TRBJ2-7, with TRBD2 identical over 9 bases. J gave up 0 bases and V 3 bases, and 9 bases lay outside the gene matches. Germline V gene lookup returns CDR1 KGHSH and CDR2 LQKENI. The CDR3 contains 17 residues. Written as DNA, the CDR3 is TGTGCCAGCTCACCCTCCCAAAATAGCGGGAGCTCCTACGAGCAGTACTTC. It specifies CASSPSQNSGSSYEQYF.

This sequence joins TRBV10-3 and TRBJ2-7; 7 bases line up with TRBD1. V lost 0 bases, J lost 0 bases, and 2 bases stayed unmatched. The germline CDR1 and CDR2 sequences are ENHRY and SYGVKD. The CDR3 is 15 residues long. DNA of the CDR3: TGTGCCATCAGTGAGTCCCGGGACAGCTCCTACGAGCAGTACGTC. This codes for CAISESRDSSYEQYV.

This chain links TRBV29-1 with TRBJ1-1, with D perhaps TRBD1 (6 bases). Germline CDR1 is SQVTM and CDR2 is ANQGSEA. V gave up 4 bases and J gave up 3 bases, with 12 bases separating them. This CDR3 is built from 13 residues. The CDR3 coding sequence is TGCAGCGTTGTGCGGGGGCAGGACACTGAAGCTTTCTTT. It codes for CSVVRGQDTEAFF.

The genes are TRBV27 and TRBJ1-2; 9 nucleotides align to TRBD1. V gave up 5 bases and J gave up 5 bases; unmatched junction bases: 30. The germline CDR1 and CDR2 sequences are MNHEY and SMNVEV (reference sequence). The CDR3 extends over 22 amino acids. In DNA form, the CDR3 reads TGTGCCAGCAGTCCAATGGGACAGGGTAGTTTCCCGTCCCTCTCATCTGTATATGGCTACACCTTC. This encodes CASSPMGQGSFPSLSSVYGYTF.